The clone carrying this TCR beta chain was seen ten or more times. First-strand cDNA relied on TRAV- and TRBV-specific primers spanning alpha and beta chains. TCRs were amplified for approximately 21 PCR cycles with a constant-region primer and V-primer adapter. MiXCR, applied by TCRdb to the reads, yields one record per CDR3 protein. The table has 50,000 or so distinct CDR3 sequences, about 25% seen once. Specified time point: after trial treatment. Treatment described: LDRT plus nivolumab, ipilimumab, low-dose cyclophosphamide and aspirin (RACIN trial). The CDR3 totals 13 residues. Germline CDR1 is SGHAT and CDR2 is FQNNGV. Deletions cut 5 bases from V and 6 bases from J, with 8 bases between. The data originate from a study of low-dose radiotherapy and immunotherapy resistance in tumors. Study in general: Treatment consisted of nivolumab 240 mg every two weeks and ipilimumab 1 mg/kg every six weeks, given intravenously to patients. Patients received cyclophosphamide 200 mg/m2 intravenously every two weeks, the day before radiation-immunotherapy.

The chain has TRBV11-2 and TRBJ1-6, with D possibly being TRBD1 (6 bases). Sequenced material: PBMCs, taken after low-dose radiotherapy plus immunotherapy. The sequence was obtained from a male donor with prostate cancer. DNA of the CDR3: TGTGCCAGCAGCGGACAGCTTAATTCACCCCTCCACTTT. Its translation is CASSGQLNSPLHF.